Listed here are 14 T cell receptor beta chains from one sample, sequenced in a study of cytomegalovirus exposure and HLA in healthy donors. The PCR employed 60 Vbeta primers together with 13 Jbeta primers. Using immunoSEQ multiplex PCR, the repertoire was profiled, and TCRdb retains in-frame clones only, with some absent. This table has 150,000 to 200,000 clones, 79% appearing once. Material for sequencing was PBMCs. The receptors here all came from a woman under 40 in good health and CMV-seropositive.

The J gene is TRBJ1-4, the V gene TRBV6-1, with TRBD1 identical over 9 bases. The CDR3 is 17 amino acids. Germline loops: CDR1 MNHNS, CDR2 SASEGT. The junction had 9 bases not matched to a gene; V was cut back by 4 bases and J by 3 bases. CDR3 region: CASSGTPGTGSNEKLFF. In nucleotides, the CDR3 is TGTGCCAGCAGTGGGACTCCCGGGACAGGGTCTAATGAAAAACTGTTTTTT.

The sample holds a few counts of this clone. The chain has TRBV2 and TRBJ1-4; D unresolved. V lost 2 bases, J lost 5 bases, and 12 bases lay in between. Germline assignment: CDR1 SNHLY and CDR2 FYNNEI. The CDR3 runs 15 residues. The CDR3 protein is CASSEFGRLNEKLFF. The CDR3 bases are TGTGCCAGCAGTGAATTTGGCAGGCTCAATGAAAAACTGTTTTTT.

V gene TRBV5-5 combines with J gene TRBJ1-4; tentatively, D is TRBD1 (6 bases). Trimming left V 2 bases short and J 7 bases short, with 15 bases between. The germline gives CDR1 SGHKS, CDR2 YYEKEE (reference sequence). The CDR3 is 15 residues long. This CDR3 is CASSFGSGVTEKLFF. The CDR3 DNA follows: TGTGCCAGCAGCTTCGGTTCAGGGGTGACTGAAAAACTGTTTTTT.

This CDR3 is CASSLRGRNEQYF. The CDR3 bases are TGTGCCAGCAGCTTAAGGGGTAGGAACGAGCAGTACTTC. The chain is built from TRBV7-9 and TRBJ2-7; D possibly corresponds to TRBD1 (5 bases). V was shortened by 2 bases and J by 5 bases, with 10 bases between the two germline ends. The CDR3 contains 13 residues. Germline V lookup: CDR1 SEHNR, CDR2 FQNEAQ (reference sequence).

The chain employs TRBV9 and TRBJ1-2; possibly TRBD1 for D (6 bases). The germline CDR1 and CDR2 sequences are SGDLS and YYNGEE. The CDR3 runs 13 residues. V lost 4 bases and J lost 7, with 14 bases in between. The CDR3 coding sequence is TGTGCCAGCAGCCCGGGAGGGGGGAGTGGCTACACCTTC. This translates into CASSPGGGSGYTF.

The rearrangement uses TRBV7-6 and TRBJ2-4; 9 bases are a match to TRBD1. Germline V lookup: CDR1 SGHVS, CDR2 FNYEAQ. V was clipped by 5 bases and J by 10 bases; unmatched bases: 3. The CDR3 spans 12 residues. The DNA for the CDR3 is TGTGCCAGCAGCGAGGGACAGGGTATTCAGTACTTC. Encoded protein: CASSEGQGIQYF.

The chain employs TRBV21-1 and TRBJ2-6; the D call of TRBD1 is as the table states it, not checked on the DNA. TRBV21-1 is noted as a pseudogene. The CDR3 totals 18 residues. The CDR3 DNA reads TGTGCCAGCAGCAAAGCACCGGGACAGATCTCTGGGGCCAACGTCCTGACTTTC. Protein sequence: CASSKAPGQISGANVLTF.

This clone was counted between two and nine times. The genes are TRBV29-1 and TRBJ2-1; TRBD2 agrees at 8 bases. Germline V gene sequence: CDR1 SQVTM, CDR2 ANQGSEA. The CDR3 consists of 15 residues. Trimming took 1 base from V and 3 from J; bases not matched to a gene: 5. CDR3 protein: CSVEGGLVSYNEQFF. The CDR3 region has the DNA TGCAGCGTTGAAGGGGGACTAGTAAGCTACAATGAGCAGTTCTTC.

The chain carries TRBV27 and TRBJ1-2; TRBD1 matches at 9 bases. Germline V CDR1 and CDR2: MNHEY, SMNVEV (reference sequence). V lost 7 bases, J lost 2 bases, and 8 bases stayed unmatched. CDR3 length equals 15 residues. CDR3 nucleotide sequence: TGTGCCAGCAAACCGGGACAGGGAAAGAACTATGGCTACACCTTC. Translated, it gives CASKPGQGKNYGYTF.

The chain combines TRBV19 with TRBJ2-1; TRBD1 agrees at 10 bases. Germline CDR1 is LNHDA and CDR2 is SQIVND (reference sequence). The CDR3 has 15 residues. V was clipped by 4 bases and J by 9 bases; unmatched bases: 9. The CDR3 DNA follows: TGTGCCAGTAGTACCTCGGGACAGGGGAGAGGTGAGCAGTTCTTC. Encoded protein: CASSTSGQGRGEQFF. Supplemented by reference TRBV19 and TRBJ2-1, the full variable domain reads DGGITQSPKYLFRKEGQNVTLSCEQNLNHDAMYWYRQDPGQGLRLIYYSQIVNDFQKGDIAEGYSVSREKKESFPLTVTSAQKNPTAFYLCASSTSGQGRGEQFFGPGTRLTVL.

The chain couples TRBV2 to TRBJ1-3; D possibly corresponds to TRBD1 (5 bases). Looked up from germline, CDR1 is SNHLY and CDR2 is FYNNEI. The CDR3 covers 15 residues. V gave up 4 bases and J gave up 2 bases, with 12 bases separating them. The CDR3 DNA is TGTGCCAGCAGTGGAGCCAGGGCGACTGGAAACACCATATATTTT. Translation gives CASSGARATGNTIYF. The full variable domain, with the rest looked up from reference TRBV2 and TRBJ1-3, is EPEVTQTPSHQVTQMGQEVILRCVPISNHLYFYWYRQILGQKVEFLVSFYNNEISEKSEIFDDQFSVERPDGSNFTLKIRSTKLEDSAMYFCASSGARATGNTIYFGEGSWLTVV.

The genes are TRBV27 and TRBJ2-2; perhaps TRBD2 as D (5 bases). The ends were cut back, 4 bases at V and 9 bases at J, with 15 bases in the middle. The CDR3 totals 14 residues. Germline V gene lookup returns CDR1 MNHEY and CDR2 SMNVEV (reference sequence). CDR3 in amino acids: CASSSTGGSRELFF. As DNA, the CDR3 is TGTGCCAGCAGTTCCACCGGAGGATCCCGGGAGCTGTTTTTT.

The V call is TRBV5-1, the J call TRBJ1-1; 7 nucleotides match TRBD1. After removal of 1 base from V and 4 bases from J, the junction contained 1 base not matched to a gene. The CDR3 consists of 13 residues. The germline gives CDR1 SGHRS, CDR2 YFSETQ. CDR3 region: CASSLRTGTEAFF. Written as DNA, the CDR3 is TGCGCCAGCAGCTTGCGGACAGGCACTGAAGCTTTCTTT.

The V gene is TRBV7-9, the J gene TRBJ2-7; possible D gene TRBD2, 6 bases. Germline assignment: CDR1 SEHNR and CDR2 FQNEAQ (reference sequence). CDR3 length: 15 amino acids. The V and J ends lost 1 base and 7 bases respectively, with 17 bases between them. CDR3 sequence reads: CASSLVGTGTEEQYF. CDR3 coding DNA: TGTGCCAGCAGCTTAGTAGGGACGGGGACTGAGGAGCAGTACTTC.